This entry lists 22 T cell receptor beta chains sequenced from one sample in a study of technical replicates of blood from a handful of donors. TCRdb keeps only in-frame clones here, not all; method: immunoSEQ multiplex PCR. The sample yields about 82,000 clones, over 95% seen once. Sequencing input: T cells isolated from PBMCs. Receptors were obtained from a human donor in good health.

This clone occurred a few times. The chain couples TRBV10-3 to TRBJ2-2; a possible D gene is TRBD1 (5 bases). V was clipped by 7 bases and J by 6 bases, with 12 bases between them. CDR1 is ENHRY and CDR2 is SYGVKD in the germline V gene. The CDR3 runs 13 residues. This CDR3 reads CAINPDSAGELFF. The DNA for the CDR3 is TGTGCCATCAACCCAGACAGCGCCGGGGAGCTGTTTTTT.

This chain connects TRBV4-3 to TRBJ1-3, with D possibly being TRBD1 (5 bases). V was clipped by 0 bases and J by 0 bases, with 12 bases between them. Germline V lookup: CDR1 LGHNA, CDR2 YSLEER. CDR3 length: 17 amino acids. CDR3 DNA: TGCGCCAGCAGCCAAGAAGCGACAGAGCACTCTGGAAACACCATATATTTT. Its translation: CASSQEATEHSGNTIYF.

This chain links TRBV5-1 with TRBJ1-1; D remains ambiguous. The CDR3 loop spans 14 amino acids. V was pared by 1 base and J by 5 bases, with 12 bases between. Germline V lookup: CDR1 SGHRS, CDR2 YFSETQ. CDR3 region: CASSLTSGGTEAFF. CDR3 bases: TGCGCCAGCAGCTTGACATCGGGTGGGACTGAAGCTTTCTTT.

The CDR3 loop is CASSIDHTRPPIYEQYF. CDR3 DNA: TGTGCCAGTAGTATAGACCACACTAGGCCCCCGATCTACGAGCAGTACTTC. The chain uses TRBV19 and TRBJ2-7, with a weak D call TRBD2 (5 bases). Germline assignment: CDR1 LNHDA and CDR2 SQIVND (reference sequence). Trimming removed 0 bases at V and 3 bases at J, with 18 bases between. The CDR3 sequence is 17 residues long. The variable domain in full, with the rest retrieved from reference TRBV19 and TRBJ2-7, is DGGITQSPKYLFRKEGQNVTLSCEQNLNHDAMYWYRQDPGQGLRLIYYSQIVNDFQKGDIAEGYSVSREKKESFPLTVTSAQKNPTAFYLCASSIDHTRPPIYEQYFGPGTRLTVT.

The chain employs TRBV9 and TRBJ2-5; no clear D. Germline CDR1 and CDR2: SGDLS and YYNGEE. This CDR3 has 12 residues. Trimming took off 2 bases at V and 4 bases at J, with 6 bases between the two ends. CDR3 coding DNA: TGTGCCAGCAGCGTTCCCGGAGAGACCCAGTACTTC. Protein product: CASSVPGETQYF.

This clone was counted once. This chain connects TRBV5-1 to TRBJ1-2; perhaps TRBD1 as D (6 bases). Trimming pared 4 bases from V and 0 bases from J, leaving 19 bases between. Germline CDR1 reads SGHRS; CDR2 reads YFSETQ. The CDR3 is 17 residues long. The DNA for the CDR3 is TGCGCCAGCAGCCCGGAGGCAGGGGCTCTTGCTAACTATGGCTACACCTTC. It is translated as CASSPEAGALANYGYTF.

The chain is built from TRBV11-2 and TRBJ2-4; tentative D call: TRBD2 (5 bases). V lost 3 bases, J lost 5 bases, and 8 bases lay in between. Germline CDR1 SGHAT, CDR2 FQNNGV. The CDR3 is 13 residues long. The CDR3 sequence is CASSLGAENIQYF. Written as DNA, the CDR3 is TGTGCCAGCAGCTTGGGAGCGGAAAACATTCAGTACTTC.

This sequence joins TRBV10-3 and TRBJ1-1; 11 nucleotides agree with TRBD1. CDR3 size: 18 residues. Germline CDR1 and CDR2: ENHRY and SYGVKD. The junction had 9 bases not matched to a gene; V was cut back by 0 bases and J by 3 bases. The CDR3 is CAISESGTGGFKDTEAFF. CDR3 nucleotide sequence: TGTGCCATCAGTGAGTCAGGGACAGGGGGTTTTAAAGACACTGAAGCTTTCTTT.

In its sample, this clone was seen once. This chain joins TRBV5-4 and TRBJ2-3; possible D gene TRBD2, 6 bases. V lost 1 base and J 2 bases, leaving 8 bases between the germline ends. Germline V CDR1 and CDR2: SGHNT, YYREEE (reference sequence). CDR3 length: 14 amino acids. Here the CDR3 reads CASSLTSLTDTQYF. The CDR3 DNA reads as TGTGCCAGCAGCTTGACTAGCCTCACAGATACGCAGTATTTT.

This rearrangement joins TRBV19 to TRBJ2-1; 7 positions match TRBD1. Germline V lookup: CDR1 LNHDA, CDR2 SQIVND (reference sequence). V trimming: 3 bases; J trimming: 4 bases; junction bases outside the gene matches: 9. The CDR3 totals 16 residues. As DNA, the CDR3 is TGTGCCAGTAGTATTAGATGGACAGGATATTACAATGAGCAGTTCTTC. It encodes CASSIRWTGYYNEQFF.

V and J are TRBV10-3 and TRBJ1-1; D is perhaps TRBD1 (5 bases). Germline assignment: CDR1 ENHRY and CDR2 SYGVKD. Trimming shortened V by 2 bases and J by 4 bases, and 5 bases separated the two germline ends. The CDR3 loop spans 12 amino acids. CDR3 sequence (DNA): TGTGCCATCAGTGAGGGGGCCACTGAAGCTTTCTTT. Protein sequence: CAISEGATEAFF.

The chain carries TRBV6-5 and TRBJ1-1, with 7 bases aligning to TRBD1. The CDR3 has 14 amino acids. Germline-derived CDR1 and CDR2 are MNHEY and SVGAGI. V was pared by 6 bases and J by 6 bases, with 10 bases of the junction left unmatched. In DNA, the CDR3 is TGTGCCAGCAGCCGAAACAGGGGTGGGGCTGAAGCTTTCTTT. It encodes CASSRNRGGAEAFF.

The chain joins TRBV11-3 to TRBJ2-7, with D possibly TRBD1 on 5 matching bases. Germline V CDR1 and CDR2: SGHNT, YENEEA. V was trimmed by 2 bases and J by 2 bases, leaving 22 bases between them. This CDR3 has 18 residues. Here the CDR3 reads CASSLFSLETAPAYEQYF. Written as DNA, the CDR3 is TGTGCCAGCAGCTTATTCTCCCTGGAGACAGCCCCGGCCTACGAGCAGTACTTC. Full variable domain (outside the CDR3, taken from reference TRBV11-3 and TRBJ2-7): EAGVVQSPRYKIIEKKQPVAFWCNPISGHNTLYWYLQNLGQGPELLIRYENEEAVDDSQLPKDRFSAERLKGVDSTLKIQPAELGDSAVYLCASSLFSLETAPAYEQYFGPGTRLTVT.

Here the CDR3 DNA reads TGTGCCAGCTCGAGCCCCCGGGACAGGGGTGACTATGGCTACACCTTC. As protein: CASSSPRDRGDYGYTF. The chain combines TRBV7-9 with TRBJ1-2; 10 bases align to TRBD1. Germline V CDR1 and CDR2: SEHNR, FQNEAQ (reference sequence). The CDR3 loop spans 16 amino acids. Trimming cost V 8 bases and J 3 bases; bases outside gene matches: 12.

J is TRBJ1-1 and V is TRBV30; 9 nucleotides match TRBD1. This CDR3 region has 15 residues. Germline V gene lookup returns CDR1 GTSNPN and CDR2 SVGIG (reference sequence). V was pared by 1 base and J by 4 bases, with 7 bases of the junction left unmatched. DNA of the CDR3: TGTGCCTGGAGTGGTATGGGACAGGGTATCACTGAAGCTTTCTTT. It codes for CAWSGMGQGITEAFF.

This chain connects TRBV2 to TRBJ2-7; tentative D call: TRBD1 (6 bases). The CDR3 sequence is 13 residues long. Germline loops: CDR1 SNHLY, CDR2 FYNNEI. V was clipped by 7 bases and J by 1 base, with 11 bases between them. CDR3 protein: CASIQGGSYEQYF. CDR3 DNA: TGTGCCAGCATACAGGGTGGGTCCTACGAGCAGTACTTC.

This chain joins TRBV28 and TRBJ1-4, with D maybe TRBD1 (6 bases). CDR1 MDHEN and CDR2 SYDVKM come from the germline V gene. With 6 bases removed from V and 5 bases from J, the gap between germline ends came to 13 bases. The CDR3 spans 14 residues. As DNA, the CDR3 is TGTGCCAGCAGCTTGACAGGAGCAAATGAAAAACTGTTTTTT. This gives the protein CASSLTGANEKLFF.

This clone was detected only once. V and J are TRBV9 and TRBJ2-2; 8 bases line up with TRBD2. Germline values: CDR1 SGDLS, CDR2 YYNGEE. This CDR3 comprises 16 residues. V dropped 0 bases and J dropped 0; count of bases not matched to a gene: 1. The CDR3 sequence is CASSVEAGANTGELFF. The CDR3 DNA reads as TGTGCCAGCAGCGTAGAAGCGGGAGCGAACACCGGGGAGCTGTTTTTT.

J is TRBJ2-1 and V is TRBV28, with 10 bases lining up with TRBD2. The trim removed 8 bases at V and 5 bases at J, leaving 9 bases unmatched. The CDR3 loop spans 15 amino acids. The germline V gene encodes CDR1 MDHEN and CDR2 SYDVKM. CDR3 sequence: CASHQLAGLDNEQFF. CDR3 sequence (DNA): TGTGCCAGCCACCAACTAGCGGGGCTTGACAATGAGCAGTTCTTC.

The chain joins TRBV11-2 to TRBJ2-2; weak D call: TRBD1 (6 bases). Germline V CDR1 and CDR2: SGHAT, FQNNGV. This CDR3 has 15 residues. With 2 bases removed from V and 4 bases from J, the gap between germline ends came to 11 bases. Here the CDR3 reads CASSLILGGTGELFF. The CDR3 nucleotides are TGTGCCAGCAGCTTAATATTAGGGGGCACCGGGGAGCTGTTTTTT.

This clone was counted once. The V call is TRBV9, the J call TRBJ2-3; D is perhaps TRBD2 (5 bases). CDR1 SGDLS and CDR2 YYNGEE come from the germline V gene. V shed 0 bases and J shed 2 bases, with 10 bases lying between them. This CDR3 spans 15 amino acids. CDR3 sequence reads: CASSVEDWNTDTQYF. CDR3 DNA sequence: TGTGCCAGCAGCGTAGAGGACTGGAACACAGATACGCAGTATTTT.

This sequence joins TRBV11-3 and TRBJ2-7; 9 bases are shared with TRBD1. In germline, CDR1 is SGHNT, CDR2 YENEEA. The CDR3 length is 16 residues. V dropped 5 bases and J dropped 1; count of bases not matched to a gene: 9. Written as DNA, the CDR3 is TGTGCCAGCAGCCTTGAACAGACAGGGGGTTCCTACGAGCAGTACTTC. As protein: CASSLEQTGGSYEQYF. Full variable domain (remainder filled in from reference TRBV11-3 and TRBJ2-7): EAGVVQSPRYKIIEKKQPVAFWCNPISGHNTLYWYLQNLGQGPELLIRYENEEAVDDSQLPKDRFSAERLKGVDSTLKIQPAELGDSAVYLCASSLEQTGGSYEQYFGPGTRLTVT.